This TCR beta chain was captured by sequencing in a study of technical replicates of blood from a handful of donors. TCRdb's table, derived via immunoSEQ multiplex PCR, lists solely in-frame clones and lacks some. The sample has fewer than 60,000 clones, about 95% seen once; the top ten hold about 3%. This CDR3 has 17 amino acids. Germline CDR1 and CDR2: SGHRS and YFSETQ. Trimming took 4 bases from V and 4 from J; bases not matched to a gene: 9. Sequencing input: PBMCs. The clonotype comes from a human donor in good health. Some clones in this sample may be carry-over from other donors' samples. The chain employs TRBV5-1 and TRBJ2-5; TRBD2 matches at 14 bases. The CDR3 reads CASSRGTSGSGGETQYF. CDR3 coding DNA: TGCGCCAGCAGCCGGGGGACTAGCGGGAGCGGCGGAGAGACCCAGTACTTC.